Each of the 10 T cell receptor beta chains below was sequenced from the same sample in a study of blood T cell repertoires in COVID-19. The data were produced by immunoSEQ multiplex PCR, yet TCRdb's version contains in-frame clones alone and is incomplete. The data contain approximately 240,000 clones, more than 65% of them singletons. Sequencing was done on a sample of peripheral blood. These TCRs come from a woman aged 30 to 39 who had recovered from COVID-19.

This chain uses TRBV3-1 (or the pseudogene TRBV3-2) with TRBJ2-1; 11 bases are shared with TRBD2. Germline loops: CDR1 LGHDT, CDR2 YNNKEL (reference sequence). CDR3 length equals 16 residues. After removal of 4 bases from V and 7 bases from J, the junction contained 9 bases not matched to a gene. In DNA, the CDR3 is TGTGCCAGCAGCCTTTGGACTAGCGGGTTTGGGAATGAGCAGTTCTTC. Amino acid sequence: CASSLWTSGFGNEQFF.

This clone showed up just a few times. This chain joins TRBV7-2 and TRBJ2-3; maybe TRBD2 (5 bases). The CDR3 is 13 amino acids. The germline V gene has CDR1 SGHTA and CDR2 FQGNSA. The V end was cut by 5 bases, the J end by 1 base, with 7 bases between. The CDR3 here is CASSISGTDTQYF. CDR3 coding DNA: TGTGCCAGCAGCATTAGCGGCACAGATACGCAGTATTTT. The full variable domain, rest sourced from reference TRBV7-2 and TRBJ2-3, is GAGVSQSPSNKVTEKGKDVELRCDPISGHTALYWYRQSLGQGLEFLIYFQGNSAPDKSGLPSDRFSAERTGGSVSTLTIQRTQQEDSAVYLCASSISGTDTQYFGPGTRLTVL.

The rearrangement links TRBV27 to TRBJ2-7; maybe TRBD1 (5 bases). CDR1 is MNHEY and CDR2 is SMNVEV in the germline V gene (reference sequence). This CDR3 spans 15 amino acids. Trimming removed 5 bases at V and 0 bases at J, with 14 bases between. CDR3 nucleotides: TGTGCCAGCAGTCCCCTGGGGCGGAGCTCCTACGAGCAGTACTTC. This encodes CASSPLGRSSYEQYF.

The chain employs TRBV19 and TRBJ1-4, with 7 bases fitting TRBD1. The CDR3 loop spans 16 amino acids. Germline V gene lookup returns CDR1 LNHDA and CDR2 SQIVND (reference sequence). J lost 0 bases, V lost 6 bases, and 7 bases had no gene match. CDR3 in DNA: TGTGCCAGTAGGGGGGACAGAAAATCAACTAATGAAAAACTGTTTTTT. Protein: CASRGDRKSTNEKLFF.

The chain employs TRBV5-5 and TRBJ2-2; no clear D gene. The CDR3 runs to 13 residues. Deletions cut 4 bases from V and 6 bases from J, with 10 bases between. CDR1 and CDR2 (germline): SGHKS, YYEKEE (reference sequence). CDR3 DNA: TGTGCCAGCAGCCGACTTCAAGCCGGGGAGCTGTTTTTT. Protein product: CASSRLQAGELFF.

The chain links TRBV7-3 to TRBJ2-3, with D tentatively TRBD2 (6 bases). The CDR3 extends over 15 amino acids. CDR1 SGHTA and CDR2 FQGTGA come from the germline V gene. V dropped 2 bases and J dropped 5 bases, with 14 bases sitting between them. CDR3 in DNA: TGTGCCAGCAGCTTACGGGGTAGCGGATTAGATACGCAGTATTTT. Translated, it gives CASSLRGSGLDTQYF. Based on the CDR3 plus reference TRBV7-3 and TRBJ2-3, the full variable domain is GAGVSQTPSNKVTEKGKYVELRCDPISGHTALYWYRQSLGQGPEFLIYFQGTGAADDSGLPNDRFFAVRPEGSVSTLKIQRTERGDSAVYLCASSLRGSGLDTQYFGPGTRLTVL.

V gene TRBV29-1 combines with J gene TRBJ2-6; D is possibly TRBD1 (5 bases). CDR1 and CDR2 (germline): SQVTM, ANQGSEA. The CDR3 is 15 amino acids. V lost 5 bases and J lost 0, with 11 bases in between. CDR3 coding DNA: TGCAGCGTTCCAGGGTCGAGCTCTGGGGCCAACGTCCTGACTTTC. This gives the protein CSVPGSSSGANVLTF.

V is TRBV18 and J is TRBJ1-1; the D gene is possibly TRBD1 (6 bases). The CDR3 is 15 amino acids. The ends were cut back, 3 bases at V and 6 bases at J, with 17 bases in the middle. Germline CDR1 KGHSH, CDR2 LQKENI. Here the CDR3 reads CASSPNTGLGAEAFF. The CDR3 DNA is TGTGCCAGCTCACCTAATACAGGGCTGGGGGCTGAAGCTTTCTTT.

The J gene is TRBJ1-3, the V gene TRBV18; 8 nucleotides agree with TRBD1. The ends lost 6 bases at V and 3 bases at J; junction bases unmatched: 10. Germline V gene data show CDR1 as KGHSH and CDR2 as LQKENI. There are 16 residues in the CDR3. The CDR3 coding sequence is TGTGCCAGCTCTTCCCTAGGACAGGGTGATGGAAACACCATATATTTT. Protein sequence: CASSSLGQGDGNTIYF.

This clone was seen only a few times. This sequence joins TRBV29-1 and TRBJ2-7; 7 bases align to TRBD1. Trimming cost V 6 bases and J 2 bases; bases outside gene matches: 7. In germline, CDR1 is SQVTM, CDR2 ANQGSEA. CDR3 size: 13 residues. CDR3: CSVDRAATYEQYF. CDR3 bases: TGCAGCGTCGACAGGGCGGCGACCTACGAGCAGTACTTC.